The source of this TCR beta chain is a study of cytomegalovirus exposure and HLA in healthy donors. As for the study in general: Earlier, some 170 million T cells were analyzed, and fewer than 120 million unique TCR beta sequences were found among them. The early release's HLA-typed donors yielded 65 million to 85 million unique TCRs.

The study, taken as a whole, reports: Relative to equally common others, HLA-associated TCR beta chains showed greater clonal expansion in a later analysis. Association with HLA alleles at 0.05 false discovery rate was found for 16,951 TCR beta sequences in a later analysis.

Germline values: CDR1 LNHDA, CDR2 SQIVND (reference sequence). Deletions cut 6 bases from V and 4 bases from J, with 10 bases between. The CDR3 extends over 12 amino acids. On this clone: Its target is unknown. Different DNA sequences within this sample yield the same CDR3.

The PCR employed 60 Vbeta primers together with 13 Jbeta primers. Produced via immunoSEQ multiplex PCR; TCRdb's table is partial and in-frame only. This repertoire includes some 120,000 clones. The chain is built from TRBV19 and TRBJ2-7; maybe TRBD1 (6 bases). The sequenced sample was PBMCs. The origin of this receptor is a young man in good health and CMV-seronegative. The DNA for the CDR3 is TGTGCCAGTAGCCAAAGGGGGTACGAGCAGTACTTC. This gives the protein CASSQRGYEQYF.